Given below is one TCR beta chain in context. This clone has a handful of counts. The antigen it recognizes is unknown. It has no much larger one-base neighbor in the sample; base qualities were not kept. The germline ends are 12 bases apart after V is trimmed by 4 bases and J by 6 bases. From the cysteine up to the phenylalanine, the CDR3 has a length of 13 residues. Only CDR3 DNA remains: 39 bases, in frame from the first base. From the germline V gene, CDR1 is SNHLY and CDR2 is FYNNEI. The data stem from a study of a mutant IDH1 vaccine in newly diagnosed glioma (dated by TCRdb to the early 2020s). Background for the entire study: Of the 30 to 35 patients who were treated, about 62% were male and about 40% were female, and the mean age was around 40 years. Before enrollment, most patients had been given radiochemotherapy with temozolomide as standard therapy, while the rest had received either radiotherapy alone or temozolomide alone. Peripheral blood was collected at six visits: V03 (baseline), V05, V07, V10, V12 and V13. For exploratory analyses, longitudinal TCRB deep sequencing was carried out in roughly 23 treated patients wherever samples were available. Overall results and qualifications from the work: Availability determined which PBMC samples were chosen for TCRB deep sequencing. Vaccine-induced immune responses across multiple MHC alleles were detected in 80% to 95% of patients. No apparent relationship was observed between pseudoprogression and alterations in the top peripheral T cell clonotypes detected by TCRB sequencing. It was noted by the authors that analyses of patient blood samples could not be reproduced owing to sample limitations.

Read against the paper, the sample's time point label means: baseline, week 1 (first vaccination visit). The sample's treatment or condition label, in plain terms: pre-vaccination baseline after standard-of-care therapy. Donors had newly diagnosed WHO grade 3 or 4 IDH1-mutant astrocytomas with loss of nuclear ATRX. The samples were drawn from NOA16, a multicentre, single-arm, open-label phase I trial in Germany that tested a mutant IDH1 peptide vaccine in humans for the first time. Visit V03 blood draws served as the baseline sample for immunogenicity testing. The DNeasy Blood and Tissue Kit was used to extract genomic DNA from EDTA blood for TCRB sequencing. The library was prepared using the immunoSEQ multiplex PCR assay. The hsTCRB Kit was used according to the manufacturer's protocol to amplify rearranged TCR beta chain sequences. Sequencing of TCRB libraries was carried out on an Illumina MiSeq. The original methods were these. The kit vendor's proprietary platform handled demultiplexing, trimming and gene mapping. What TCRdb holds here is the immuneACCESS table cut down to in-frame rearrangements. Part of the clones is not present; checked against another copy, under half of the missing clones reflect an unresolved V gene, and the others are unexplained. V and J calls and clone size are copied from that table; D and trimming were computed from the DNA. The sample table contains tens of thousands of clones; only one count was recorded for 79% of them. The top ten constitute around 8.2% of the sample.

The sample here was PBMCs, taken from a glioma patient treated with radiotherapy, temozolomide or both. The chain joins TRBV2 to TRBJ1-2, and perhaps TRBD1 as D gene, on 6 matching bases. The origin of this receptor is a man aged 50 or older with glioma. The nucleotide sequence reads as follows: TGTGCCAGCAGTGTGGACAGAGAGGATGGCTACACCTTC. Translated, this is CASSVDREDGYTF.